This T cell receptor beta chain was found in a study of T cells in Graves' hyperthyroidism and ophthalmopathy. General study points: In blood, most of the thyroid clonotypes expanded above 0.001 were also present.

In this sample, this clonotype turned up a few times. Its antigen remains unidentified. Amplification of TCR beta CDR3 regions used RNA as the template. A first-round RT-PCR of the TCR CDR3 used the HTBI primer set. TCRdb re-called the multiplex PCR reads through MiXCR, storing one row per CDR3 protein. The sample shows approximately 610,000 distinct CDR3 sequences, approximately 15% of them seen only once. Absent ophthalmopathy progression within 18 months defined stable Graves' hyperthyroidism. Fresh peripheral blood, approximately 9.6 ml, yielded the PBMCs. CDR1 is LNHDA and CDR2 is SQIVND in the germline V gene (reference sequence). The V gene lost 4 bases and the J gene lost 0 bases, with 19 bases spanning the gap. CDR3 length: 18 amino acids.

Sequencing input: blood. The TCR sequence derives from a woman under 30 with Graves' hyperthyroidism. The chain has TRBV19 and TRBJ1-5; perhaps TRBD1 as D (6 bases). The CDR3: CASSSPDRISSSNQPQHF. Here the CDR3 DNA reads TGTGCCAGTAGTAGCCCTGACAGGATCTCCTCTAGCAATCAGCCCCAGCATTTT.